The 19 T cell receptor beta chains below all came from one sample that was sequenced in a study of human T cells and chemical hapten exposure (dated by TCRdb to about 2021). Taken with the paper, the label for time point translates to: patch test 2, 6 weeks after DPC sensitization. This sample's treatment or condition label indicates: therapeutic diphenylcyclopropenone sensitization with weekly scalp DPC. The library was built by means of RACE. Sequenced using a NextSeq 500. TCRdb handled the public reads itself, with Q25 trimming in fastp and clone calling in MiXCR, and kept productive beta chains. Merged by CDR3 protein, the rows form single entries marked with the most common genes and DNA. The sample includes approximately 350,000 distinct CDR3 sequences, with roughly 6% observed a single time. The ten largest clones capture under 7% of the sample. The source material was whole blood, sampled in connection with sensitization to the hapten diphenylcyclopropenone (DPC). These receptor sequences come from a woman aged 18-30 years with alopecia areata. Some clones in this sample may be carry-over from other donors' samples.

The rearrangement uses TRBV12-5 and TRBJ2-7; a possible D gene is TRBD2 (6 bases). Between the trimmed V and J ends, which lost 2 bases and 1 base, there was a span of 18 bases. The CDR3 length is 17 residues. The V gene's germline CDR1 is LGHNT and CDR2 FRNRAP. This CDR3 reads CASGLPSRERTSYEQYF. In DNA, the CDR3 is TGTGCTAGTGGTTTGCCCAGTCGGGAGCGGACATCCTACGAGCAGTACTTC.

This clonotype was detected a few times. The chain uses TRBV27 and TRBJ1-6; D ambiguous. The germline V gene has CDR1 MNHEY and CDR2 SMNVEV (reference sequence). Trimming stripped 6 bases from V and 1 base from J, with 10 bases between. The CDR3 is 15 amino acids. The CDR3 here is CASSSSASYNSPLHF. Here the CDR3 DNA reads TGTGCCAGCAGCTCTTCAGCATCCTATAATTCACCCCTCCACTTT.

This clonotype was seen more than once but under ten times. The chain couples TRBV12-3 or TRBV12-4 to TRBJ2-1; 9 nucleotides line up with TRBD1. The length of the CDR3 is 18 residues. Trimming at V came to 1 base and at J to 4 bases, leaving 11 bases not matched to a gene. CDR3 bases: TGTGCCAGCAGTTTAGAGAATTCCGGGACAGGGCTTTACAATGAGCAGTTCTTC. It encodes CASSLENSGTGLYNEQFF.

This clonotype was seen at least ten times. The chain employs TRBV6-5 and TRBJ2-6; TRBD2 is a possible D gene (6 bases). Germline loops: CDR1 MNHEY, CDR2 SVGAGI. Trimming shortened V by 8 bases and J by 0 bases, and 11 bases separated the two germline ends. This CDR3 is built from 15 residues. CDR3 protein: CASRAGLSGANVLTF. CDR3 in DNA: TGTGCCAGCCGGGCGGGACTCTCTGGGGCCAACGTCCTGACTTTC.

In this sample, this clonotype turned up many times. The chain combines TRBV12-3 or TRBV12-4 with TRBJ1-6; no definite D call. This CDR3 has 15 residues. The V end lost 5 bases, the J end lost 0 bases, and 8 bases lay between the germline ends. The CDR3 DNA follows: TGTGCCAGCAGTCTCCGGAGCTCCTATAATTCACCCCTCCACTTT. Protein product: CASSLRSSYNSPLHF.

This clonotype was seen repeatedly, ten times or more. This CDR3 is CASSLVARGLRMNTEAFF. The CDR3 nucleotides are TGTGCCAGCAGCTTAGTTGCCAGGGGGCTACGGATGAACACTGAAGCTTTCTTT. The chain uses TRBV7-9 and TRBJ1-1; 8 bases align to TRBD1. Losses at the gene ends were 1 base for V and 0 bases for J; bases not matched to a gene: 10. This CDR3 has 18 amino acids. Looked up from germline, CDR1 is SEHNR and CDR2 is FQNEAQ (reference sequence).

There are a few counts of this clonotype. CDR3: CASSQEASGGGGSYNEQFF. As DNA, the CDR3 is TGCGCCAGCAGCCAAGAGGCTAGCGGGGGTGGGGGCTCCTACAATGAGCAGTTCTTC. The chain employs TRBV4-1 and TRBJ2-1; 10 positions match TRBD2. Germline CDR1 is MGHRA and CDR2 is YSYEKL. This CDR3 comprises 19 residues. The V segment lost 0 bases and the J segment 0 bases; nucleotides outside the gene matches: 8.

CDR3 sequence (DNA): TGCAGTGGTTCCGGGACATCGTCCAATCAGCCCCAGCATTTT. This codes for CSGSGTSSNQPQHF. V gene TRBV20-1 combines with J gene TRBJ1-5; D possibly corresponds to TRBD1 (6 bases). The CDR3 loop spans 14 amino acids. Germline loops: CDR1 DFQATT, CDR2 SNEGSKA (reference sequence). V was pared by 7 bases and J by 3 bases, with 16 bases between.

This clonotype showed up just a few times. The chain joins TRBV15 to TRBJ1-5; no definite D call. V was clipped by 6 bases and J by 6 bases, with 9 bases between them. The CDR3 is 12 amino acids. In germline, CDR1 is LNHNV, CDR2 YYDKDF (reference sequence). CDR3 nucleotides: TGTGCCACCAGTACATCCGGTCAGCCCCAGCATTTT. Translating gives CATSTSGQPQHF.

The sample holds a few counts of this clonotype. This sequence joins TRBV28 and TRBJ1-5; 9 bases line up with TRBD1. The CDR3 extends over 15 amino acids. V gave up 3 bases and J gave up 7 bases; unmatched junction bases: 7. The germline CDR1 and CDR2 sequences are MDHEN and SYDVKM. The CDR3 region has the DNA TGTGCCAGCAGTTTTGGGACAGGGTTTACGCAGCCCCAGCATTTT. Translation gives CASSFGTGFTQPQHF. Together with reference TRBV28 and TRBJ1-5, the CDR3 gives the full variable domain: DVKVTQSSRYLVKRTGEKVFLECVQDMDHENMFWYRQDPGLGLRLIYFSYDVKMKEKGDIPEGYSVSREKKERFSLILESASTNQTSMYLCASSFGTGFTQPQHFGDGTRLSIL.

In this sample, this clonotype turned up once. The V gene is TRBV4-2, the J gene TRBJ2-2, with TRBD1 as a possible D gene (6 bases). This CDR3 is 15 amino acids long. Germline values: CDR1 LGHNA, CDR2 YNFKEQ. Between the trimmed V and J ends, which lost 4 bases and 3 bases, there was a span of 12 bases. In DNA, the CDR3 is TGTGCCAGCAGCCGTTCTAACAGGGACACCGGGGAGCTGTTTTTT. Translated, it gives CASSRSNRDTGELFF.

This clonotype was observed a handful of times. This sequence joins TRBV6-2 or TRBV6-3 and TRBJ2-3; 9 nucleotides agree with TRBD2. From germline, CDR1 is MNHEY and CDR2 SVGEGT. Trimming at V came to 6 bases and at J to 5 bases, leaving 18 bases not matched to a gene. CDR3 length equals 18 residues. In nucleotides, the CDR3 is TGTGCCAGCAGACCAACACCGGGACTAGCTTGGGTCGTAGATACGCAGTATTTT. Its protein product is CASRPTPGLAWVVDTQYF.

This rearrangement joins TRBV2 to TRBJ2-1; TRBD1 agrees at 9 bases. V lost 7 bases and J lost 5; bases outside the gene matches: 9. CDR1 and CDR2 from the germline V gene are SNHLY and FYNNEI. The CDR3 loop spans 15 amino acids. CDR3 residues: CASTREGTGHNEQFF. The DNA of the CDR3 is TGTGCCAGCACCAGAGAGGGGACAGGGCACAATGAGCAGTTCTTC.

The sample holds many counts of this clonotype. The chain employs TRBV6-5 and TRBJ2-3; TRBD2 matches 11 bases. This CDR3 spans 16 amino acids. In germline, CDR1 is MNHEY, CDR2 SVGAGI. V lost 6 bases, J lost 0 bases, and 5 bases stayed unmatched. The CDR3, as DNA: TGTGCCAGCAGCCCACTAGCGGGGGTTAGCACAGATACGCAGTATTTT. Translating it yields CASSPLAGVSTDTQYF.

The chain is built from TRBV15 and TRBJ1-5; no definite D call. Germline V gene data show CDR1 as LNHNV and CDR2 as YYDKDF (reference sequence). CDR3 length: 15 residues. V lost 5 bases, J lost 2 bases, and 13 bases lay in between. The CDR3 region has the DNA TGTGCCACCAGCGTAAGACCCGCCGGCAATCAGCCCCAGCATTTT. It translates to CATSVRPAGNQPQHF.

The rearrangement links TRBV29-1 to TRBJ1-2; no definite D call. Germline V gene data show CDR1 as SQVTM and CDR2 as ANQGSEA. This CDR3 has 15 amino acids. V was shortened by 1 base and J by 2 bases, with 14 bases between the two germline ends. This CDR3 is CSVEVFWEGNYGYTF. CDR3 coding DNA: TGCAGCGTTGAAGTCTTTTGGGAAGGGAACTATGGCTACACCTTC.

This clonotype was counted only a few times. The gene calls are TRBV6-5 and TRBJ2-4; D gene uncertain. V shed 2 bases and J shed 0 bases, with 8 bases lying between them. Germline V gene data show CDR1 as MNHEY and CDR2 as SVGAGI. CDR3 size: 15 residues. The CDR3 loop reads CASSYPSLAKNIQYF. The CDR3 region has the DNA TGTGCCAGCAGTTACCCTTCTCTAGCCAAAAACATTCAGTACTTC.

The chain recombines TRBV7-6 with TRBJ2-7, with TRBD2 matching 10 bases. Losses at the gene ends were 5 bases for V and 4 bases for J; bases not matched to a gene: 8. This CDR3 is built from 15 residues. Germline loops: CDR1 SGHVS, CDR2 FNYEAQ. The CDR3 sequence: CASSLGSGGVYEQYF. The CDR3 DNA reads as TGTGCCAGCAGCCTAGGGAGCGGGGGGGTTTACGAGCAGTACTTC.

The table lists this clonotype with many counts. The chain links TRBV15 to TRBJ1-1, with 8 bases that match TRBD1. The CDR3 is made up of 14 amino acids. J was trimmed by 5 bases and V by 0 bases; bases with no gene match: 2. Germline-derived CDR1 and CDR2 are LNHNV and YYDKDF (reference sequence). The CDR3 is CATSRDRGRTEAFF. CDR3 sequence (DNA): TGTGCCACCAGCAGAGACAGGGGGCGGACTGAAGCTTTCTTT.